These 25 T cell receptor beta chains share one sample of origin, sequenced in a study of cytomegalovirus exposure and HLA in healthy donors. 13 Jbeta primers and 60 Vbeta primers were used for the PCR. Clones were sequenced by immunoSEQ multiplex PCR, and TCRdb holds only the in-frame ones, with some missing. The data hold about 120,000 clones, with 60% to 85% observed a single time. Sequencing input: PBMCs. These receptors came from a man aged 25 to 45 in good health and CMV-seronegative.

The CDR3 spells CASSVLSGELFF. As DNA, the CDR3 is TGTGCCAGCAGCGTTTTATCCGGGGAGCTGTTTTTT. The V gene is TRBV9, the J gene TRBJ2-2; no reliable D call. This CDR3 region has 12 residues. Germline lookup yields CDR1 SGDLS and CDR2 YYNGEE. Trimming cost V 2 bases and J 6 bases, with 5 bases left between them.

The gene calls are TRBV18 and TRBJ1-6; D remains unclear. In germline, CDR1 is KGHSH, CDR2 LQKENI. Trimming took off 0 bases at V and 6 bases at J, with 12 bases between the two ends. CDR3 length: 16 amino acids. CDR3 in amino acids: CASSPPTGGLNSPLHF. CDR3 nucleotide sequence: TGTGCCAGCTCACCACCGACTGGTGGCCTTAATTCACCCCTCCACTTT.

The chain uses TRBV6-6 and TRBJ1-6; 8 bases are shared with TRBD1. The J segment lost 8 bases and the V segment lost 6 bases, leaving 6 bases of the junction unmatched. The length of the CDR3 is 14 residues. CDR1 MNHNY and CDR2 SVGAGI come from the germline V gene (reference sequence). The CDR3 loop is CASRPRTGHSPLHF. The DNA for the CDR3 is TGTGCCAGCAGACCCCGGACAGGGCATTCACCCCTCCACTTT.

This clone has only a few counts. The CDR3 nucleotides are TGTGCCAGTATGGGGAGTTATCAGCCCCAGCATTTT. Amino acids: CASMGSYQPQHF. The chain has TRBV19 and TRBJ1-5; D not certain. Trimming removed 7 bases at V and 5 bases at J, with 9 bases between. The CDR3 has 12 amino acids. Germline assignment: CDR1 LNHDA and CDR2 SQIVND (reference sequence).

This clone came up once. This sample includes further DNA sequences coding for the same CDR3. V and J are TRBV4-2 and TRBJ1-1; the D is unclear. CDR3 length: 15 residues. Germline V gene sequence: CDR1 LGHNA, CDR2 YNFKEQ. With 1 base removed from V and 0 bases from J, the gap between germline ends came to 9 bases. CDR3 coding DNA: TGTGCCAGCAGCCAAGCTACAGTTATGAACACTGAAGCTTTCTTT. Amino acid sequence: CASSQATVMNTEAFF.

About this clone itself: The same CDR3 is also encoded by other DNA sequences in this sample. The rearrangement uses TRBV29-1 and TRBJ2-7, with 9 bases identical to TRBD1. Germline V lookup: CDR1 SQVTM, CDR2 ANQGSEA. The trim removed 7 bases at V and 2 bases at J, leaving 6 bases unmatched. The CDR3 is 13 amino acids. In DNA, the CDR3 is TGCAGCGCCGGGGGACAGGGTCCCTACGAGCAGTACTTC. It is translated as CSAGGQGPYEQYF.

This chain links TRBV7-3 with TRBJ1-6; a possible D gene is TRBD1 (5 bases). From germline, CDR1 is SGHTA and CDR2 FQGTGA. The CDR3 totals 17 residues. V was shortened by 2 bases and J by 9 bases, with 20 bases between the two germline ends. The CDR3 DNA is TGTGCCAGCAGCTTAGAGTCAAACCGGGGGAAAACTTCACCCCTCCACTTT. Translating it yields CASSLESNRGKTSPLHF. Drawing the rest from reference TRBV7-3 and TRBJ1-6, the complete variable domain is GAGVSQTPSNKVTEKGKYVELRCDPISGHTALYWYRQSLGQGPEFLIYFQGTGAADDSGLPNDRFFAVRPEGSVSTLKIQRTERGDSAVYLCASSLESNRGKTSPLHFGNGTRLTVT.

The CDR3 coding sequence is TGTGCCAGCAGTGCCTTGACAGGCTCCTACGAGCAGTACTTC. Its translation: CASSALTGSYEQYF. This sequence joins TRBV25-1 and TRBJ2-7, with D possibly TRBD1 on 6 matching bases. V shed 4 bases and J shed 0 bases, with 10 bases lying between them. Per germline, CDR1 MGHDK and CDR2 SYGVNS. This CDR3 is 14 amino acids long.

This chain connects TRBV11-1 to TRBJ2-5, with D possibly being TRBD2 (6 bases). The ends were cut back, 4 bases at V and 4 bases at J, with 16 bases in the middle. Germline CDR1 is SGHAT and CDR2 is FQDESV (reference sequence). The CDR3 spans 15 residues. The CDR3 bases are TGTGCCAGCAGCTCCGTAGGGGAGGAGGGAGAGACCCAGTACTTC. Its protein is CASSSVGEEGETQYF.

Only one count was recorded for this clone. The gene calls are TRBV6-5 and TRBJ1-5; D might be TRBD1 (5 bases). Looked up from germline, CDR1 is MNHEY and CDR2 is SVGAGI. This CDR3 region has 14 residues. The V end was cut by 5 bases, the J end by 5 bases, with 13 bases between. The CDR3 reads CASSPGLRHQPQHF. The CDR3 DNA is TGTGCCAGCAGTCCGGGACTTCGGCATCAGCCCCAGCATTTT.

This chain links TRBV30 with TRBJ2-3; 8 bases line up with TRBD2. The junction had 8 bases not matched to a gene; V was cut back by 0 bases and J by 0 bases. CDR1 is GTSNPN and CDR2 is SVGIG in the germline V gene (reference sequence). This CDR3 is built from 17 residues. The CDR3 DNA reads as TGTGCCTGGAGTGTGGGAGGAGCGGGGGCCAGCACAGATACGCAGTATTTT. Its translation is CAWSVGGAGASTDTQYF.

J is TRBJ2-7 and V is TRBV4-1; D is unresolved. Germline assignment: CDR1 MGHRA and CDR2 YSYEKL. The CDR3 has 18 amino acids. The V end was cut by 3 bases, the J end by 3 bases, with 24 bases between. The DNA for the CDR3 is TGCGCCAGCAGCCAGAAGGAACCCAAGGAGAACCCCTACTACGAGCAGTACTTC. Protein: CASSQKEPKENPYYEQYF.

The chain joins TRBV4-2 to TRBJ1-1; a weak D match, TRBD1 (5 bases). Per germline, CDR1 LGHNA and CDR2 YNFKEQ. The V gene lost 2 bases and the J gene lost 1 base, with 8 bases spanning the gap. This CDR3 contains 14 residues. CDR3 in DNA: TGTGCCAGCAGCCAACCCGGGGGGAACACTGAAGCTTTCTTT. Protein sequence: CASSQPGGNTEAFF.

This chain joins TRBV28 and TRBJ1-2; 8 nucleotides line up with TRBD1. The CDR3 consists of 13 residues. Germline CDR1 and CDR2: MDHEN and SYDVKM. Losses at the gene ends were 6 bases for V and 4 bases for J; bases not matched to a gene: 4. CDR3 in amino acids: CASRSTGVYGYTF. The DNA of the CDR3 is TGTGCCAGCAGATCGACAGGGGTCTATGGCTACACCTTC.

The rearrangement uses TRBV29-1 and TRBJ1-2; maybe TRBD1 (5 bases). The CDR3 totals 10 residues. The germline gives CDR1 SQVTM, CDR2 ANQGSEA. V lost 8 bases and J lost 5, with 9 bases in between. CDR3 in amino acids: CSTTGYGYTF. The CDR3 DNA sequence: TGCAGCACCACAGGTTATGGCTACACCTTC.

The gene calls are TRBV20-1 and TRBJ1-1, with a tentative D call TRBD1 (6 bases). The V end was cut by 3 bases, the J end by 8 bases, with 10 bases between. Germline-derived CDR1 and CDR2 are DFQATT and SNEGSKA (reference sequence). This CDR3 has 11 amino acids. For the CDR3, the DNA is TGCAGTGCTAGCCGAACAGGGGAAGCTTTCTTT. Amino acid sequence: CSASRTGEAFF.

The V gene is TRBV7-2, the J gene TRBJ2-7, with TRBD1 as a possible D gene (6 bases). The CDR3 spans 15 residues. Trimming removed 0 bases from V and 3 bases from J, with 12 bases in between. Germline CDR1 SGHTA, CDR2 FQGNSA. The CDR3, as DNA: TGTGCCAGCAGCTTAGCCCCCGGGACATTCTACGAGCAGTACTTC. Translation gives CASSLAPGTFYEQYF.

The CDR3 loop reads CASSTTGNADTQYF. The CDR3 DNA is TGTGCCAGCAGTACGACAGGGAACGCAGATACGCAGTATTTT. The rearrangement uses TRBV7-9 and TRBJ2-3; 7 positions match TRBD1. The CDR3 spans 14 residues. Trimming cost V 6 bases and J 4 bases; bases outside gene matches: 7. Germline values: CDR1 SEHNR, CDR2 FQNEAQ (reference sequence).

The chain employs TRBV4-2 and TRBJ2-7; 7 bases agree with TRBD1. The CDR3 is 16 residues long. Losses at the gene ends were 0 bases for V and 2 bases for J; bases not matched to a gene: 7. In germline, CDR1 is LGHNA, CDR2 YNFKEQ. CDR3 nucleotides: TGTGCCAGCAGCCAAGACTTCGCTACAGGGGCCTACGAGCAGTACTTC. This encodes CASSQDFATGAYEQYF.

The CDR3 coding sequence is TGCGCCAGCAGCTCAAACAGGGGTCCTAATGAAAAACTGTTTTTT. Translating it yields CASSSNRGPNEKLFF. This chain uses TRBV5-1 with TRBJ1-4; 7 bases fit TRBD1. Germline loops: CDR1 SGHRS, CDR2 YFSETQ. The CDR3 runs to 15 residues. Trimming took 3 bases from V and 3 from J; bases not matched to a gene: 5.

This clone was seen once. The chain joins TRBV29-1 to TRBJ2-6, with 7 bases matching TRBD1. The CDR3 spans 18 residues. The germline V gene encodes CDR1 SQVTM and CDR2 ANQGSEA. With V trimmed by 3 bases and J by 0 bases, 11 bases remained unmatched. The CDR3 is CSVDAGPGQSSGANVLTF. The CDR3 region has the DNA TGCAGCGTTGATGCGGGCCCGGGACAGTCCTCTGGGGCCAACGTCCTGACTTTC.

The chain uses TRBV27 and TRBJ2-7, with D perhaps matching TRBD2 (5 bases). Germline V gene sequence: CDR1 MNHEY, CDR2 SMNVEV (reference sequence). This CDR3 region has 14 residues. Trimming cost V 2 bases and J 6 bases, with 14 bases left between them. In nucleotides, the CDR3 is TGTGCCAGCAGTTTAGTAGACTATCTTTCCGAGCAGTACTTC. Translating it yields CASSLVDYLSEQYF.

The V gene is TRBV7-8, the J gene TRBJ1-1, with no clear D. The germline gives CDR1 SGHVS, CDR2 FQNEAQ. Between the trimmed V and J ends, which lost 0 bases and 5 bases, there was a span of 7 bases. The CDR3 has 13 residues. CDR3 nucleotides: TGTGCCAGCAGCTTAGCGGAGAAAACTGAAGCTTTCTTT. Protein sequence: CASSLAEKTEAFF.

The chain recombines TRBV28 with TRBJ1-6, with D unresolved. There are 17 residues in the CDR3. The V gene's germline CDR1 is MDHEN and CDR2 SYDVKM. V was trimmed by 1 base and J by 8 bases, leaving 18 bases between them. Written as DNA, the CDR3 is TGTGCCAGCAGTTTATTTGGTACCTTAACTCGTTATTCACCCCTCCACTTT. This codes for CASSLFGTLTRYSPLHF.

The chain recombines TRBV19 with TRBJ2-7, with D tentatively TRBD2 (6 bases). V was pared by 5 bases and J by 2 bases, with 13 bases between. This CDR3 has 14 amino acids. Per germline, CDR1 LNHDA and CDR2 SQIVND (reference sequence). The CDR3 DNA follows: TGTGCCAGTAGTTCCCGGGACTTCCCCTACGAGCAGTACTTC. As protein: CASSSRDFPYEQYF.